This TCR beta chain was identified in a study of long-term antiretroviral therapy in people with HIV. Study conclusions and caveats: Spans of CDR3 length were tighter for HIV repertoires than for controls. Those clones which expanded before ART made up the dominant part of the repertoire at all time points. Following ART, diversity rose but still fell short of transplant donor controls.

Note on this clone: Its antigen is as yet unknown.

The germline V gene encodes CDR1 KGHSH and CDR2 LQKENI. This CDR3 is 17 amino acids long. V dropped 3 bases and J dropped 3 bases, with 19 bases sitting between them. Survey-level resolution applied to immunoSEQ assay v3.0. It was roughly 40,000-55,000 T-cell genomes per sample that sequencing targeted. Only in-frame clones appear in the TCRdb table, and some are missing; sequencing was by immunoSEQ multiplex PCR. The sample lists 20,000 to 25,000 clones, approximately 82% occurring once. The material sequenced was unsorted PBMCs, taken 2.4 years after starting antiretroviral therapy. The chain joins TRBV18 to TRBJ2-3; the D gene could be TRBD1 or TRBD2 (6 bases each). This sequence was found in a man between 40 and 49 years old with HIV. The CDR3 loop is CASSPRPGGAGTDTQYF. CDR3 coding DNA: TGTGCCAGCTCACCTAGGCCCGGGGGCGCGGGTACAGATACGCAGTATTTT. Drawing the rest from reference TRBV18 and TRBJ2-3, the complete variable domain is NAGVMQNPRHLVRRRGQEARLRCSPMKGHSHVYWYRQLPEEGLKFMVYLQKENIIDESGMPKERFSAEFPKEGPSILRIQQVVRGDSAAYFCASSPRPGGAGTDTQYFGPGTRLTVL.